These 31 T cell receptor beta chains share one sample of origin, sequenced in a study of vaccination and CD4 T cells after COVID-19. The treatment: approximately 10-day PBMC culture with coronavirus spike peptide pools or control peptides (ViraFEST assay). No cognate antigen is known for these TCRs. Cultured CD4+ T cells had their DNA profiled by the Oncomine TCR Beta short-read assay. Each CDR3 protein gets one entry after TCRdb re-called the PCR reads with MiXCR. In the table there are some 14,000 distinct CDR3 sequences, 55% of which are singletons. The sample comprised CD4+ T cells from blood, cultured in vitro. These TCRs come from a human donor who had recovered from COVID-19.

This chain links TRBV27 with TRBJ2-2; perhaps TRBD2 as D (5 bases). The CDR3 loop spans 15 amino acids. Between the trimmed V and J ends, which lost 2 bases and 7 bases, there was a span of 14 bases. Germline V gene lookup returns CDR1 MNHEY and CDR2 SMNVEV (reference sequence). CDR3 coding DNA: TGTGCCAGCAGTTTAGAGCGGACGATGGTCGGGGAGCTGTTTTTT. This translates into CASSLERTMVGELFF.

The chain combines TRBV11-2 with TRBJ2-7; D is undetermined. Looked up from germline, CDR1 is SGHAT and CDR2 is FQNNGV. The CDR3 length is 13 residues. The V and J ends lost 4 bases and 3 bases respectively, with 10 bases between them. The CDR3 DNA follows: TGTGCCAGCAGCTCGTTTCAGCTCTACGAGCAGTACTTC. Amino acid sequence: CASSSFQLYEQYF.

With regard to this clonotype: The germline gene is not matched at one end of the junction; a read error may be the cause. The rearrangement links TRBV4-2 to TRBJ2-1, with D tentatively TRBD2 (6 bases). Germline assignment: CDR1 LGHNA and CDR2 YNFKEQ. The length of the CDR3 is 13 residues. The CDR3 loop reads CAGSQDEEGEQFF. For the CDR3, the DNA is TGTGCCGGCAGCCAAGATGAGGAGGGTGAGCAGTTCTTC.

This clonotype was counted only a few times. The chain recombines TRBV7-3 with TRBJ1-1; D is unresolved. This CDR3 is built from 15 residues. Germline values: CDR1 SGHTA, CDR2 FQGTGA. V lost 1 base, J lost 1 base, and 10 bases lay in between. In DNA form, the CDR3 reads TGTGCCAGCAGCTTAAGTGGGCAGTCGAACACTGAAGCTTTCTTT. Amino acid sequence: CASSLSGQSNTEAFF.

The chain carries TRBV12-2 and TRBJ2-7; the DNA was not used to check the table's D call, TRBD2. TRBV12-2 is described as a pseudogene. The CDR3 covers 15 residues. The CDR3 region has the DNA TGTGCAAGTCGCTTAGGGGCTAGCGGTTACTACGAGCAGTACTTC. It translates to CASRLGASGYYEQYF.

The chain joins TRBV28 to TRBJ1-2; TRBD1 might be the D (6 bases). This CDR3 is 14 amino acids long. Trimming took 3 bases from V and 4 from J, leaving 12 bases between them. Germline CDR1 is MDHEN and CDR2 is SYDVKM. The CDR3 sequence is CASSFPQGSYGYTF. Here the CDR3 DNA reads TGTGCCAGCAGTTTCCCACAGGGCTCCTATGGCTACACCTTC.

The chain combines TRBV12-3 or TRBV12-4 with TRBJ2-5, with a possible D match to TRBD1 (5 bases). The CDR3 is 15 residues long. V lost 3 bases to trimming and J lost 5 bases, with 16 bases between them. The CDR3 region has the DNA TGTGCCAGCAGTTTGGCAGGGCCGAATTTCGAGACCCAGTACTTC. This gives the protein CASSLAGPNFETQYF.

The V call is TRBV6-1, the J call TRBJ2-5; perhaps TRBD2 as D (6 bases). The germline V gene encodes CDR1 MNHNS and CDR2 SASEGT. The CDR3 length is 15 residues. The V and J ends lost 4 bases and 3 bases respectively, with 15 bases between them. The CDR3 DNA is TGTGCCAGCAGTGTGGGCGGTTGGGGGGAAGAGACCCAGTACTTC. Amino acids: CASSVGGWGEETQYF.

A few counts support this clonotype. This chain uses TRBV6-5 with TRBJ1-1; 8 positions match TRBD1. Losses at the gene ends were 1 base for V and 5 bases for J; bases not matched to a gene: 9. Germline V lookup: CDR1 MNHEY, CDR2 SVGAGI. This CDR3 spans 16 amino acids. The CDR3 DNA sequence: TGTGCCAGCAGTTACTACCGGACAGGGCTAGGAACTGAAGCTTTCTTT. Amino acid sequence: CASSYYRTGLGTEAFF.

This clonotype has a handful of counts. This chain uses TRBV7-6 with TRBJ2-2; 9 nucleotides match TRBD2. Germline CDR1 SGHVS, CDR2 FNYEAQ. Trimming took 6 bases from V and 6 from J; bases not matched to a gene: 8. The length of the CDR3 is 15 residues. CDR3: CASSVAGAVAGELFF. The CDR3 region has the DNA TGTGCCAGCAGTGTAGCGGGAGCAGTCGCCGGGGAGCTGTTTTTT.

The chain combines TRBV7-3 with TRBJ2-3, with 8 bases identical to TRBD2. J lost 2 bases, V lost 6 bases, and 10 bases had no gene match. The V gene's germline CDR1 is SGHTA and CDR2 FQGTGA. CDR3 length: 16 amino acids. The DNA of the CDR3 is TGTGCCAGCAGTCAAGGCAGCGGGAGCGACACAGATACGCAGTATTTT. Its protein is CASSQGSGSDTDTQYF.

The chain recombines TRBV7-6 with TRBJ2-2; D is possibly TRBD1 (6 bases). Between the trimmed V and J ends, which lost 5 bases and 3 bases, there was a span of 13 bases. Germline lookup yields CDR1 SGHVS and CDR2 FNYEAQ. CDR3 length: 15 residues. CDR3 in amino acids: CASSKRPGDTGELFF. CDR3 coding DNA: TGTGCCAGCAGCAAAAGACCAGGGGACACCGGGGAGCTGTTTTTT.

This chain connects TRBV29-1 to TRBJ2-3, with D perhaps given as TRBD1 or TRBD2 (5 bases each). The CDR3 runs to 14 residues. V dropped 5 bases and J dropped 5 bases, with 17 bases sitting between them. The V gene's germline CDR1 is SQVTM and CDR2 ANQGSEA. The CDR3 coding sequence is TGCAGCGTTTCCGGGACGGGGTCACTAGATACGCAGTATTTT. It specifies CSVSGTGSLDTQYF.

Only one count was recorded for this clonotype. The chain joins TRBV20-1 to TRBJ2-1, with no clear D. V was cut by 5 bases and J by 8 bases, with 16 bases left in between. The CDR3 is 13 residues long. Looked up from germline, CDR1 is DFQATT and CDR2 is SNEGSKA (reference sequence). The CDR3 loop reads CSAPVRPVDEQFF. The CDR3 coding sequence is TGCAGTGCTCCCGTTCGCCCAGTAGATGAGCAGTTCTTC.

This chain uses TRBV24-1 with TRBJ2-5; D may match TRBD1 or TRBD2 (5 bases each). The CDR3 runs to 15 residues. V lost 4 bases, J lost 2 bases, and 13 bases lay in between. The germline CDR1 and CDR2 sequences are KGHDR and SFDVKD. CDR3 in amino acids: CATSEHRDLQETQYF. The CDR3 bases are TGTGCCACCAGTGAGCATCGGGACCTACAAGAGACCCAGTACTTC.

The gene calls are TRBV7-6 and TRBJ1-4; the D is unclear. The V end lost 1 base, the J end lost 3 bases, and 9 bases lay between the germline ends. The CDR3 is 15 residues long. From germline, CDR1 is SGHVS and CDR2 FNYEAQ. In DNA, the CDR3 is TGTGCCAGCAGCTTAGAGTACGGATCTAATGAAAAACTGTTTTTT. Its translation: CASSLEYGSNEKLFF.

This clonotype has a handful of counts. The CDR3 DNA reads TGTGCCAGCAGTGAGATCCAGGGAATCGATTCACCCCTCCACTTT. Translation gives CASSEIQGIDSPLHF. This sequence joins TRBV2 and TRBJ1-6; TRBD1 is a possible D gene (5 bases). Trimming cost V 3 bases and J 8 bases, with 14 bases left between them. CDR1 is SNHLY and CDR2 is FYNNEI in the germline V gene. CDR3 length: 15 residues.

This clonotype appeared a few times. The chain recombines TRBV19 with TRBJ2-5, with a weak D call TRBD1 (5 bases). V gave up 1 base and J gave up 3 bases, with 9 bases separating them. This CDR3 has 14 residues. Germline V gene data show CDR1 as LNHDA and CDR2 as SQIVND (reference sequence). The CDR3 reads CASSIAGSEETQYF. In DNA form, the CDR3 reads TGTGCCAGTAGTATAGCAGGGTCCGAAGAGACCCAGTACTTC. Filled out from reference TRBV19 and TRBJ2-5, the complete variable domain reads DGGITQSPKYLFRKEGQNVTLSCEQNLNHDAMYWYRQDPGQGLRLIYYSQIVNDFQKGDIAEGYSVSREKKESFPLTVTSAQKNPTAFYLCASSIAGSEETQYFGPGTRLLVL.

This clonotype has a handful of counts. The V and J genes are TRBV2 and TRBJ2-7; D is tentatively TRBD1 or TRBD2 (5 bases each). Deletions cut 4 bases from V and 5 bases from J, with 18 bases between. This CDR3 region has 15 residues. Germline lookup yields CDR1 SNHLY and CDR2 FYNNEI. For the CDR3, the DNA is TGTGCCAGCAGTGGGGGGATTAGAAGCACCCACGAGCAGTACTTC. Translating gives CASSGGIRSTHEQYF.

This clonotype was recorded once. V is TRBV15 and J is TRBJ2-7; the D is unclear. The germline V and J ends were trimmed by 1 base and 2 bases, with 3 bases remaining between them. The CDR3 is made up of 12 amino acids. CDR1 is LNHNV and CDR2 is YYDKDF in the germline V gene (reference sequence). Here the CDR3 DNA reads TGTGCCACCAGCAGAGCCACCTACGAGCAGTACTTC. Translated: CATSRATYEQYF.

This CDR3 reads CASQLGTRTDTQYF. CDR3 bases: TGTGCCAGCCAACTGGGGACCCGCACAGATACGCAGTATTTT. J is TRBJ2-3 and V is TRBV2; D possibly uses TRBD1 or TRBD2 (5 bases each). V lost 8 bases to trimming and J lost 1 base, with 13 bases between them. CDR1 is SNHLY and CDR2 is FYNNEI in the germline V gene. CDR3 length: 14 amino acids.

The rearrangement links TRBV7-9 to TRBJ2-7; TRBD2 matches 7 bases. The CDR3 contains 14 residues. J gave up 2 bases and V 2 bases, and 3 bases lay outside the gene matches. Per germline, CDR1 SEHNR and CDR2 FQNEAQ (reference sequence). Here the CDR3 DNA reads TGTGCCAGCAGCTTAAGCGGGACCGCCTACGAGCAGTACTTC. Its translation is CASSLSGTAYEQYF.

V usage is TRBV27 and J usage is TRBJ1-1; D gene uncertain. Trimming removed 2 bases at V and 1 base at J, with 5 bases between. There are 13 residues in the CDR3. Germline values: CDR1 MNHEY, CDR2 SMNVEV (reference sequence). CDR3 nucleotide sequence: TGTGCCAGCAGTTTAATGGAGAACACTGAAGCTTTCTTT. It specifies CASSLMENTEAFF.

The chain recombines TRBV5-5 with TRBJ1-1, with D hard to call. V lost 0 bases, J lost 4 bases, and 7 bases lay in between. Germline V CDR1 and CDR2: SGHKS, YYEKEE (reference sequence). The CDR3 is made up of 13 amino acids. CDR3 in DNA: TGTGCCAGCAGCTTGGGGCAGCGCACTGAAGCTTTCTTT. It codes for CASSLGQRTEAFF.

This rearrangement joins TRBV30 to TRBJ1-1; no firm D call. CDR1 and CDR2 from the germline V gene are GTSNPN and SVGIG (reference sequence). The CDR3 length is 12 residues. Trimming left V 3 bases short and J 0 bases short, with 5 bases between. The CDR3: CAWSQVNTEAFF. Written as DNA, the CDR3 is TGTGCCTGGAGCCAGGTGAACACTGAAGCTTTCTTT.

A few counts support this clonotype. The V and J genes are TRBV5-1 and TRBJ2-7, with 16 bases matching TRBD2. Unmatched junction bases numbered 7, after V lost 4 bases and J lost 6 bases. This CDR3 is 16 amino acids long. Germline V CDR1 and CDR2: SGHRS, YFSETQ. CDR3 DNA: TGCGCCAGCAGCGCCGGGACTAGCGGGAGGGCCCGCGAGCAGTACTTC. Encoded protein: CASSAGTSGRAREQYF. Using reference TRBV5-1 and TRBJ2-7 for the parts outside the CDR3, the full variable domain is KAGVTQTPRYLIKTRGQQVTLSCSPISGHRSVSWYQQTPGQGLQFLFEYFSETQRNKGNFPGRFSGRQFSNSRSEMNVSTLELGDSALYLCASSAGTSGRAREQYFGPGTRLTVT.

This clonotype was counted only a few times. The genes are TRBV20-1 and TRBJ2-3, with 14 bases that match TRBD2. The CDR3 is made up of 16 amino acids. Trimming took 2 bases from V and 7 from J; bases not matched to a gene: 8. The germline gives CDR1 DFQATT, CDR2 SNEGSKA (reference sequence). The CDR3 sequence is CSARQTGTSGRYTQYF. The CDR3, as DNA: TGCAGTGCTAGACAAACCGGGACTAGCGGGAGATATACGCAGTATTTT.

This clonotype was seen a handful of times. This chain joins TRBV24-1 and TRBJ2-3; no definite D call. Trimming left V 3 bases short and J 8 bases short, with 11 bases between. The V gene's germline CDR1 is KGHDR and CDR2 SFDVKD. The CDR3 has 13 residues. The CDR3 loop is CATSDPRLGTQYF. CDR3 sequence (DNA): TGTGCCACCAGTGATCCTCGCTTAGGTACGCAGTATTTT.

This chain uses TRBV19 with TRBJ2-7; D tentatively reads TRBD1 or TRBD2 (5 bases each). The V end lost 3 bases, the J end lost 0 bases, and 12 bases lay between the germline ends. CDR3 length: 15 amino acids. Per germline, CDR1 LNHDA and CDR2 SQIVND (reference sequence). CDR3 nucleotide sequence: TGTGCCAGTAGTATCTGGGGGACCAGCTCCTACGAGCAGTACTTC. It codes for CASSIWGTSSYEQYF.

This clonotype was recorded a few times. The chain carries TRBV6-1 and TRBJ2-2; D unclear. This CDR3 is built from 16 residues. Trimming took 6 bases from V and 5 from J, leaving 19 bases between them. Germline V lookup: CDR1 MNHNS, CDR2 SASEGT. The CDR3 DNA sequence: TGTGCCAGCAGCCCCAGGCGGTCGAGGTCTACCGGGGAGCTGTTTTTT. Translating it yields CASSPRRSRSTGELFF.

This clonotype has only a few counts. The gene calls are TRBV20-1 and TRBJ1-4; 9 bases are a match to TRBD1. The germline gives CDR1 DFQATT, CDR2 SNEGSKA (reference sequence). V was clipped by 6 bases and J by 7 bases; unmatched bases: 9. The CDR3 totals 14 residues. CDR3 in amino acids: CSARPGTGSEKLFF. In nucleotides, the CDR3 is TGCAGTGCCAGGCCCGGGACAGGGAGTGAAAAACTGTTTTTT.